The clone carrying this T cell receptor (beta chain) appeared a few times. Its antigen is not identified. This sample was included in a study of T-cell memory formation after mild COVID-19. Points from the study as a whole: Clones contracting across day 15 to 85 had a balanced CD4/CD8 profile; later expanding clones leaned CD4+.

TCRdb reanalysed the 5' RACE reads using MiXCR and keeps one entry per CDR3 protein. The profile covers hundreds of thousands of distinct CDR3 sequences, with about a fifth appearing a single time and roughly an eighth taken by the ten largest. CDR1 and CDR2 (germline): SGDLS, YYNGEE. There are 13 residues in the CDR3. The V gene lost 0 bases and the J gene lost 1 base, with 4 bases spanning the gap. The V and J genes are TRBV9 and TRBJ1-1, with D unclear. The material sequenced was PBMCs or a T cell subset sorted from them (not recorded which). This clonotype originated in an adult woman who had mild COVID-19 (a few samples of this study predate the infection). Cell type and time point are not known. The CDR3 is CASSVGKNTEAFF. DNA for the CDR3: TGTGCCAGCAGCGTAGGAAAGAACACTGAAGCTTTCTTT.